This entry lists 14 T cell receptor beta chains sequenced from one sample in a study of T cell responses to AZD1222 COVID-19 vaccine. This table comes from immunoSEQ multiplex PCR, and its TCRdb copy is limited to in-frame clones, with some not included. The sample yields about 120,000 clones, about nine tenths seen once. The sequencing here drew on peripheral blood, taken on day 0 of AZD1222 vaccination. The receptor set was obtained from an adult in good health.

This clone was recorded only once. V gene TRBV6-2 or TRBV6-3 combines with J gene TRBJ1-2; D unclear. CDR3 length equals 12 residues. Germline assignment: CDR1 MNHEY and CDR2 SVGEGT. The V gene lost 2 bases and the J gene lost 5 bases, with 6 bases spanning the gap. This CDR3 is CASSYGPYGYTF. As DNA, the CDR3 is TGTGCCAGCAGTTACGGCCCGTATGGCTACACCTTC.

The chain has TRBV27 and TRBJ2-3; 7 bases line up with TRBD1. Germline V gene data show CDR1 as MNHEY and CDR2 as SMNVEV (reference sequence). The V and J ends lost 2 bases and 1 base, in that order; junction bases with no gene match: 6. This CDR3 is built from 16 residues. The chain's CDR3 is CASSLRKGAGTDTQYF. CDR3 coding DNA: TGTGCCAGCAGTTTAAGAAAGGGGGCGGGCACAGATACGCAGTATTTT.

This clone was recorded once. V is TRBV2 and J is TRBJ2-2, with 7 nucleotides matching TRBD1. The V gene's germline CDR1 is SNHLY and CDR2 FYNNEI. The CDR3 length is 13 residues. V was pared by 6 bases and J by 7 bases, with 5 bases of the junction left unmatched. The CDR3 region is CASSQTGFGELFF. CDR3 in DNA: TGTGCCAGCAGCCAGACAGGGTTCGGGGAGCTGTTTTTT.

This clone came up a few times. The chain uses TRBV6-2 or TRBV6-3 and TRBJ1-1; D ambiguous. Trimming removed 2 bases from V and 0 bases from J, with 4 bases in between. CDR3 length: 13 amino acids. Germline V CDR1 and CDR2: MNHEY, SVGEGT. CDR3 amino acids: CASSYAVNTEAFF. DNA for the CDR3: TGTGCCAGCAGTTACGCAGTGAACACTGAAGCTTTCTTT.

The chain has TRBV5-1 and TRBJ2-7; possibly TRBD2 for D (5 bases). Germline lookup yields CDR1 SGHRS and CDR2 YFSETQ. The V and J ends lost 2 bases and 7 bases respectively, with 13 bases between them. This CDR3 is built from 13 residues. The CDR3 DNA sequence: TGCGCCAGCAGCTTTCTTGCGTCGGGGGAGCAGTACTTC. Protein: CASSFLASGEQYF.

This clone has a single count. The DNA of the CDR3 is TGTGCCAGCAGCTCCCAGACCGGGGAGCTGTTTTTT. Its translation: CASSSQTGELFF. The V call is TRBV11-1, the J call TRBJ2-2; D gene uncertain. CDR3 length: 12 amino acids. CDR1 is SGHAT, CDR2 FQDESV, per germline (reference sequence). Between the trimmed V and J ends, which lost 4 bases and 5 bases, there was a span of 5 bases.

This clone is a singleton in its sample. This rearrangement joins TRBV29-1 to TRBJ1-5; D not resolved. CDR3 length equals 13 residues. V gave up 4 bases and J gave up 5 bases, with 12 bases separating them. Germline V lookup: CDR1 SQVTM, CDR2 ANQGSEA. In DNA, the CDR3 is TGCAGCGTTGGTGCAGACACGTATCAGCCCCAGCATTTT. It is translated as CSVGADTYQPQHF.

With regard to this clone: This sample also contains other DNA sequences that code for the same CDR3. This chain links TRBV27 with TRBJ2-2; 8 bases map to TRBD1. Trimming at V came to 9 bases and at J to 5 bases, leaving 8 bases not matched to a gene. Germline loops: CDR1 MNHEY, CDR2 SMNVEV (reference sequence). The CDR3 covers 14 residues. The CDR3 DNA sequence: TGTGCCAGTGGGTCAGGGGGCAGGACCGGGGAGCTGTTTTTT. Translating it yields CASGSGGRTGELFF.

V and J are TRBV7-2 and TRBJ2-1; 7 nucleotides line up with TRBD2. Germline V gene data show CDR1 as SGHTA and CDR2 as FQGNSA. V lost 4 bases to trimming and J lost 4 bases; unmatched junction nucleotides: 7. This CDR3 has 15 residues. The CDR3 loop reads CASSSGSGAYNEQFF. DNA for the CDR3: TGTGCCAGCAGCTCAGGAAGCGGGGCTTACAATGAGCAGTTCTTC. Full variable domain (rest looked up from reference TRBV7-2 and TRBJ2-1): GAGVSQSPSNKVTEKGKDVELRCDPISGHTALYWYRQSLGQGLEFLIYFQGNSAPDKSGLPSDRFSAERTGGSVSTLTIQRTQQEDSAVYLCASSSGSGAYNEQFFGPGTRLTVL.

This chain links TRBV5-1 with TRBJ2-1; TRBD2 agrees at 7 bases. This CDR3 is 15 amino acids long. V shed 0 bases and J 3 bases; nucleotides not matched to a gene: 3. Per germline, CDR1 SGHRS and CDR2 YFSETQ. CDR3 coding DNA: TGCGCCAGCAGCTTGGCTCTAGCGGACTACAATGAGCAGTTCTTC. It specifies CASSLALADYNEQFF. The full variable domain, with the rest looked up from reference TRBV5-1 and TRBJ2-1, is KAGVTQTPRYLIKTRGQQVTLSCSPISGHRSVSWYQQTPGQGLQFLFEYFSETQRNKGNFPGRFSGRQFSNSRSEMNVSTLELGDSALYLCASSLALADYNEQFFGPGTRLTVL.

This sequence joins TRBV6-5 and TRBJ1-2, with 8 bases lining up with TRBD1. The CDR3 is 13 residues long. Germline trimming cut 2 bases from V and 4 bases from J; bases unmatched to any gene: 0. The germline CDR1 and CDR2 sequences are MNHEY and SVGAGI. The chain's CDR3 is CASSYTGGYGYTF. The CDR3 DNA reads as TGTGCCAGCAGTTACACAGGGGGCTATGGCTACACCTTC.

The J gene is TRBJ1-1, the V gene TRBV28; D is undetermined. Trimming took 6 bases from V and 1 from J, leaving 12 bases between them. Germline V gene data show CDR1 as MDHEN and CDR2 as SYDVKM. This CDR3 region has 14 residues. The CDR3 DNA is TGTGCCAGCAGGGCATGGGGAGGGAACACTGAAGCTTTCTTT. Translated, it gives CASRAWGGNTEAFF. Full variable domain (rest looked up from reference TRBV28 and TRBJ1-1): DVKVTQSSRYLVKRTGEKVFLECVQDMDHENMFWYRQDPGLGLRLIYFSYDVKMKEKGDIPEGYSVSREKKERFSLILESASTNQTSMYLCASRAWGGNTEAFFGQGTRLTVV.

The chain links TRBV6-5 to TRBJ1-5, with D unclear. The CDR3 length is 13 residues. Trimming left V 2 bases short and J 4 bases short, with 6 bases between. Germline V gene data show CDR1 as MNHEY and CDR2 as SVGAGI. The CDR3 nucleotides are TGTGCCAGCAGTTACAGGCCGAATCAGCCCCAGCATTTT. Amino acids: CASSYRPNQPQHF.

The J gene is TRBJ2-7, the V gene TRBV10-3; the D is unclear. The CDR3 totals 10 residues. The germline V gene encodes CDR1 ENHRY and CDR2 SYGVKD. Trimming shortened V by 4 bases and J by 5 bases, and 3 bases separated the two germline ends. CDR3 DNA: TGTGCCATCAGTGCGGACGAGCAGTACTTC. Amino acids: CAISADEQYF.